This T cell receptor (beta chain) was captured in a study of OX40 agonist ivuxolimab in advanced cancers. Repertoires were generated with immunoSEQ multiplex PCR, while TCRdb's copy carries only in-frame clones and drops some. The data contain around 60,000 clones, 86% of them seen just once; the ten biggest clones take up around 0.91%. Germline loops: CDR1 KGHSH, CDR2 LQKENI. The CDR3 runs to 17 residues. V shed 2 bases, J shed 4 bases, and the junction held 11 bases outside the gene matches. J is TRBJ1-1 and V is TRBV18, with TRBD1 identical over 9 bases. The specimen was CD4+ or CD8+ T cells sorted from blood, collected in a trial of the OX40 agonist ivuxolimab. The clonotype was recovered from an adult with an advanced solid tumor such as melanoma, head and neck, liver or kidney cancer. The CDR3 nucleotides read TGTGCCAGCTCACCAAACAGGGGGCGCGGGATGAGCACTGAAGCTTTCTTT. It is translated as CASSPNRGRGMSTEAFF.